This record covers a single TCR beta chain. Its antigen is not identified. These data originate in a study of PD-L1 blockade in urothelial cancer. On the study more broadly: About 85% of the roughly 29 patients were men whose urothelial cancer was bladder-origin. Peripheral blood specimens exhibited a median yield of about 140,000 T cells. Study observations and caveats: In blood sampled pretreatment, TCR clonality below the median predicted better survival.

The CDR3 contains 14 residues. V lost 0 bases and J lost 4, with 11 bases in between. Germline lookup yields CDR1 SGHKS and CDR2 YYEKEE (reference sequence). Synthetic templates analogous to TCR were spiked into all PCRs individually. Repertoires were generated with immunoSEQ multiplex PCR, while TCRdb's copy carries only in-frame clones and drops some. In the table there are tens of thousands of clones, approximately 90% of which are singletons. This rearrangement joins TRBV5-5 to TRBJ2-7; D gene ambiguous. The sample consisted of PBMCs, taken around atezolizumab (anti-PD-L1) treatment. This receptor was identified in a man between 60 and 70 years old with urothelial cancer. CDR3 sequence (DNA): TGTGCCAGCAGCTTGGCCCGGTCCCAATACGAGCAGTACTTC. Translation: CASSLARSQYEQYF.